Following are 5 T cell receptor beta chains from one sample sequenced in a study of CD8 T cells in Susac syndrome. The authors reverse transcribed roughly 0.5 to 1 ug RNA with random hexamers. Each CDR3 protein gets one entry after TCRdb re-called the immunoSEQ multiplex PCR reads with MiXCR. This table has 250,000 to 300,000 distinct CDR3 sequences, over 75% appearing once. The sequenced sample consisted of CD8+ T cells from PBMCs. Receptors were obtained from a human donor with multiple sclerosis.

Comment on this clonotype: The CDR3 does not end in the conserved phenylalanine or tryptophan, so this is likely a read error. This rearrangement joins TRBV12-3 or TRBV12-4 to TRBJ2-1; possibly TRBD2 for D (6 bases). The ends were cut back, 6 bases at V and 3 bases at J, with 15 bases in the middle. There are 15 residues in the CDR3. The CDR3 DNA sequence: TGTGCCAGCAGCCTTTCGGCGGGAAACTACAATGAGCAGTTCATC. Its translation: CASSLSAGNYNEQFI.

V and J are TRBV4-3 and TRBJ1-2; 8 bases align to TRBD1. The germline V gene encodes CDR1 LGHNA and CDR2 YSLEER. This CDR3 is 18 amino acids long. Unmatched junction bases numbered 13, after V lost 0 bases and J lost 4 bases. The CDR3 here is CASSQDEAQGAGSYGYTF. Written as DNA, the CDR3 is TGCGCCAGCAGCCAAGATGAAGCCCAGGGGGCAGGTAGCTATGGCTACACCTTC.

This CDR3 reads CASSPLGISSYNEQFF. As DNA, the CDR3 is TGTGCCAGCAGCCCTCTCGGGATCAGCTCCTACAATGAGCAGTTCTTC. The gene calls are TRBV13 and TRBJ2-1, with TRBD2 as a possible D gene (5 bases). This CDR3 has 16 residues. V lost 5 bases and J lost 0, with 14 bases in between. CDR1 PRHDT and CDR2 FYEKMQ come from the germline V gene (reference sequence).

This clonotype is a singleton in its sample. The chain links TRBV29-1 to TRBJ2-5; tentatively, D is TRBD1 (5 bases). V shed 5 bases and J shed 1 base, with 23 bases lying between them. The CDR3 has 17 amino acids. The germline V gene encodes CDR1 SQVTM and CDR2 ANQGSEA. CDR3 nucleotide sequence: TGCAGCGTTCGTCAGGGTGCGGAAGGGCGGTGCCAAGAGACCCAGTACTTC. It codes for CSVRQGAEGRCQETQYF.

In this sample, this clonotype turned up once. The chain carries TRBV4-3 and TRBJ1-5; D is ambiguous. CDR3 length: 15 residues. The germline V gene has CDR1 LGHNA and CDR2 YSLEER. Trimming took off 3 bases at V and 5 bases at J, with 14 bases between the two ends. For the CDR3, the DNA is TGCGCCAGCAGCCAGTTTGCAGGCGGTCATCAGCCCCAGCATTTT. It yields the protein CASSQFAGGHQPQHF.